This T cell receptor beta chain was found in a study of blood T cells in healthy people across ages. Turning to the study itself: About one barcoded TCR beta cDNA was captured per two T cells. Broader study findings: Both naive CD4+ cell counts and diversity were greater in long-lived donors than in aged donors.

Through a sample-barcoded 5' primer and a J-beta primer mix, a second PCR was run for roughly 6 to 12 cycles. TCRdb reprocessed the 5' RACE reads via MiXCR and lists one record per CDR3 protein. The table shows 1,500,000 or so distinct CDR3 sequences, with around 59% occurring only once. The length of the CDR3 is 14 residues. V was cut by 4 bases and J by 5 bases, with 17 bases left in between. Germline lookup yields CDR1 DFQATT and CDR2 SNEGSKA (reference sequence). Remarks on this clonotype: Its target is not known.

This TCR derives from a young man in good health. Sequenced input: blood. The rearrangement links TRBV20-1 to TRBJ2-5, with D tentatively TRBD2 (5 bases). CDR3 residues: CSAMRRDGVETQYF. CDR3 in DNA: TGCAGTGCTATGAGACGGGATGGGGTGGAGACCCAGTACTTC.